Below, one T cell receptor (beta chain) is given with its context. Under the authors' procedure: Reference gene primer amplification in the assay estimated nucleated cell counts. The repertoire was sequenced with immunoSEQ multiplex PCR; TCRdb's copy has only in-frame clones and lacks some. The DNA gave D and trimming, while V, J and clone size come from that table. The repertoire includes under 300,000 clones, about 84% of them detected once, and roughly 12% sits in the top ten. This specimen belongs to a study of blood T cell repertoires in COVID-19. Study context: Italy, Spain and the United States were the sources of the convalescent and acute COVID-19 samples. PBMCs, B-cell-depleted T cells, or T cells were the source of the cDNA or gDNA that made up the material.

The CDR3 contains 16 residues. The sample taken for sequencing was peripheral blood. The rearrangement links TRBV21-1 to TRBJ1-5. TRBV21-1 is marked as a pseudogene. The receptor's source is an older man with acute or convalescent COVID-19. The CDR3 loop is CARAAGERVLYQPQHF. CDR3 bases: TGTGCCCGAGCGGCGGGGGAGAGGGTACTTTATCAGCCCCAGCATTTT.